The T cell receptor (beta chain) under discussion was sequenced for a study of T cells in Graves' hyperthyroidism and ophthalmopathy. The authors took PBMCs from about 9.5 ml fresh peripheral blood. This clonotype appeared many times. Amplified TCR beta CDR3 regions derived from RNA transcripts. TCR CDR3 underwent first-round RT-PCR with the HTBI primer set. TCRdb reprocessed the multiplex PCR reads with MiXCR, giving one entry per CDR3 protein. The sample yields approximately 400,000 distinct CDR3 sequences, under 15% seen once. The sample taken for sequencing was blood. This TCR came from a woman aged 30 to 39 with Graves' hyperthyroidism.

CDR3 bases: TGTGCCTGGACCCGGACTGGGTCGCAAGAGACCCAGTACTTC. It specifies CAWTRTGSQETQYF. The rearrangement uses TRBV30 and TRBJ2-5; a possible D gene is TRBD2 (5 bases). The CDR3 extends over 14 amino acids. CDR1 GTSNPN and CDR2 SVGIG come from the germline V gene (reference sequence). Trimming took 4 bases from V and 2 from J, leaving 14 bases between them.